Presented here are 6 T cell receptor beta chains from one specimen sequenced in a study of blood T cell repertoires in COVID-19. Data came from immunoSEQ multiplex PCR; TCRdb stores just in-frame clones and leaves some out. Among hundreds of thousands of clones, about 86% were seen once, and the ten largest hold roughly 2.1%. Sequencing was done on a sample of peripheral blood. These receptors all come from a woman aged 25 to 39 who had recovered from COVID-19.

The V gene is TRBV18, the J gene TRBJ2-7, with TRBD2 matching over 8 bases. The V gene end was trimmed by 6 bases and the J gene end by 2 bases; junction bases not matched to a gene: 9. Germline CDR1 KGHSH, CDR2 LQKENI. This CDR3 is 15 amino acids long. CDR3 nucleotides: TGTGCCAGCTCTCCCGGGGGGGACCCAACCTACGAGCAGTACTTC. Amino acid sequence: CASSPGGDPTYEQYF.

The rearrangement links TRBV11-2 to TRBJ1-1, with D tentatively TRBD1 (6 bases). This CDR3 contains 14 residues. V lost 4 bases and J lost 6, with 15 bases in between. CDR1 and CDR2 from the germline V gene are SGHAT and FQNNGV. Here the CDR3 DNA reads TGTGCCAGCAGCTCAATACAGGGATACCCTGAAGCTTTCTTT. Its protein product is CASSSIQGYPEAFF.

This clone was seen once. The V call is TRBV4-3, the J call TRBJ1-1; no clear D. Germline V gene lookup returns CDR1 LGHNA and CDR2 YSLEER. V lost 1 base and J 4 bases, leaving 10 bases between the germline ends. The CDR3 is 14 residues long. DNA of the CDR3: TGCGCCAGCAGCCAAGGGCGCGGGATCACTGAAGCTTTCTTT. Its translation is CASSQGRGITEAFF.

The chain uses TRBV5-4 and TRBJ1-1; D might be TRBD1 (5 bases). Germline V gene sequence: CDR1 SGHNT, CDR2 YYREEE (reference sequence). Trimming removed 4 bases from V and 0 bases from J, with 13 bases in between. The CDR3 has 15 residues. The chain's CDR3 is CASSEKKGLNTEAFF. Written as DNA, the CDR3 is TGTGCCAGCAGCGAAAAGAAGGGGTTGAACACTGAAGCTTTCTTT.

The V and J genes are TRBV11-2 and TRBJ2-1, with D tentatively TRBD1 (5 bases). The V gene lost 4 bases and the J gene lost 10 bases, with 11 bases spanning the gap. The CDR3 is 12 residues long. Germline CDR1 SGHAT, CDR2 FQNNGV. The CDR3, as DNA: TGTGCCAGCAGCTCGGACATCCGGGAGCAGTTCTTC. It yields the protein CASSSDIREQFF.

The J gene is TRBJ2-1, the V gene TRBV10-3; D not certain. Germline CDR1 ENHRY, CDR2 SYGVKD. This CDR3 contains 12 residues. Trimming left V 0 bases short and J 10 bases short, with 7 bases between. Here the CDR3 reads CAISESVEEQFF. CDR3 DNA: TGTGCCATCAGTGAGTCGGTGGAGGAGCAGTTCTTC.